The 9 T cell receptor beta chains below come from one sample, sequenced in a study of blood T cells in healthy people across ages. It was with a sample-barcoded 5' primer and a J-beta primer mix that a second PCR of about 6 to 12 cycles was run. TCRdb used MiXCR to reprocess the 5' RACE reads, holding one entry per CDR3 protein. The profile covers approximately 780,000 distinct CDR3 sequences, with 25% to 30% appearing a single time and around 2.9% taken by the ten largest. This sample was shared with a second study, whose subject was T cells of mothers and their children.

The sample comprised blood. These receptors were taken from a boy aged 10-17 years in good health.

A word on this clonotype: No conserved phenylalanine or tryptophan ends this CDR3, so it is likely a read error. The chain uses TRBV27 and TRBJ2-5, with a tentative D call TRBD1 (6 bases). This CDR3 is built from 15 residues. The V gene's germline CDR1 is MNHEY and CDR2 SMNVEV (reference sequence). The ends were cut back, 5 bases at V and 4 bases at J, with 17 bases in the middle. CDR3 in DNA: TGTGCCAGCAGTCTACTGAGGGGGTCACGAGAGACCCAGTACTTG. Translated, it gives CASSLLRGSRETQYL.

The CDR3 nucleotides are TGTGCCAGCAGCTTAGTTTCGAATTACCTGAACACTGAAGCTTTCTTT. It encodes CASSLVSNYLNTEAFF. The chain combines TRBV7-2 with TRBJ1-1; D not resolved. Germline CDR1 and CDR2: SGHTA and FQGNSA. V lost 1 base to trimming and J lost 0 bases, with 12 bases between them. This CDR3 has 16 amino acids.

The chain recombines TRBV7-9 with TRBJ2-2; possibly TRBD1 for D (5 bases). Trimming shortened V by 3 bases and J by 4 bases, and 12 bases separated the two germline ends. The length of the CDR3 is 15 residues. Germline V lookup: CDR1 SEHNR, CDR2 FQNEAQ (reference sequence). The CDR3, as DNA: TGTGCCAGCAGCTTGCCTCCAGGGCCCACCGGGGAGCTGTTTTTT. Amino acids: CASSLPPGPTGELFF.

This clonotype was counted only a few times. J is TRBJ2-6 and V is TRBV3-1, with D maybe TRBD1 (5 bases). The CDR3 loop spans 19 amino acids. Looked up from germline, CDR1 is LGHDT and CDR2 is YNNKEL (reference sequence). V lost 1 base and J lost 0, with 16 bases in between. Here the CDR3 reads CASSQVLGQAISGANVLTF. CDR3 nucleotides: TGTGCCAGCAGCCAAGTCCTTGGACAAGCTATCTCTGGGGCCAACGTCCTGACTTTC.

The chain carries TRBV14 and TRBJ2-1; either TRBD1 or TRBD2 may supply D (5 bases each). The V end lost 0 bases, the J end lost 4 bases, and 10 bases lay between the germline ends. The CDR3 sequence is 15 residues long. Germline lookup yields CDR1 SGHDN and CDR2 FVKESK. The CDR3 loop is CASSQDGGFYNEQFF. The CDR3 nucleotides read TGTGCCAGCAGCCAAGATGGGGGTTTTTACAATGAGCAGTTCTTC.

A few counts support this clonotype. This may arise from a read error, as a much more abundant clone is one base away. The rearrangement uses TRBV20-1 and TRBJ1-1, with 7 bases aligning to TRBD1. This CDR3 spans 12 amino acids. Per the germline V gene, CDR1 is DFQATT and CDR2 is SNEGSKA (reference sequence). In DNA, the CDR3 is TGCAGTGCTGGAGACAGGGACACTGAAGCTTTCTTT. Its translation: CSAGDRDTEAFF.

The chain uses TRBV7-6 and TRBJ1-2; D is perhaps TRBD1 (5 bases). Between the trimmed V and J ends, which lost 4 bases and 0 bases, there was a span of 9 bases. CDR1 is SGHVS, CDR2 FNYEAQ, per germline. CDR3 length: 14 amino acids. The DNA for the CDR3 is TGTGCCAGCAGCTGGGGGGAGTCTAACTATGGCTACACCTTC. Translated, it gives CASSWGESNYGYTF. Complete variable domain (other parts from reference TRBV7-6 and TRBJ1-2): GAGVSQSPRYKVTKRGQDVALRCDPISGHVSLYWYRQALGQGPEFLTYFNYEAQQDKSGLPNDRFSAERPEGSISTLTIQRTEQRDSAMYRCASSWGESNYGYTFGSGTRLTVV.

The sample holds one count of this clonotype. The rearrangement joins TRBV5-1 to TRBJ1-1, with 8 positions matching TRBD1. Germline V lookup: CDR1 SGHRS, CDR2 YFSETQ. CDR3 length: 16 residues. Trimming cost V 1 base and J 1 base; bases outside gene matches: 6. CDR3 residues: CASSLNRGIQNTEAFF. The CDR3 coding sequence is TGCGCCAGCAGCTTGAACAGGGGGATCCAGAACACTGAAGCTTTCTTT.

This chain links TRBV4-1 with TRBJ2-7; D remains unclear. V lost 2 bases and J lost 2, with 10 bases in between. The CDR3 contains 14 residues. CDR1 is MGHRA, CDR2 YSYEKL, per germline. In DNA, the CDR3 is TGCGCCAGCAGCCAAATCGTTGCGACCTACGAGCAGTACTTC. Its translation: CASSQIVATYEQYF.